The 29 T cell receptor beta chains below all came from one sample that was sequenced in a study of T cells after posttransplantation cyclophosphamide. Cells defined as naive were viable CD3+CD4+ or CD3+CD8+ and CCR7+CD45RA+CD45RO-CD95-CD27+CD28+. Profiling relied on immunoSEQ multiplex PCR, and the TCRdb table lists in-frame clones only, not all of them. This sample yields roughly 30,000 clones, of which more than 85% are seen a single time; approximately 0.1% belongs to the top ten. Sequences were obtained from naive CD4+ T cells sorted from blood. These receptors all come from a man aged 25-45 years in good health and a related stem cell transplant donor.

This sequence joins TRBV7-7 and TRBJ2-3, with D uncertain. The CDR3 contains 15 residues. V was trimmed by 1 base and J by 5 bases, leaving 13 bases between them. In germline, CDR1 is SSHAT, CDR2 FNYEAQ (reference sequence). This CDR3 reads CASSLGQDRRDTQYF. Here the CDR3 DNA reads TGTGCCAGCAGCTTAGGGCAGGATCGGCGAGATACGCAGTATTTT.

This clone was found a few times. V usage is TRBV5-6 and J usage is TRBJ1-3, with D possibly matching TRBD1 (5 bases). The CDR3 consists of 13 residues. Looked up from germline, CDR1 is SGHDT and CDR2 is YYEEEE. V was trimmed by 0 bases and J by 7 bases, leaving 8 bases between them. Here the CDR3 DNA reads TGTGCCAGCAGCTTGGGCAGGGTCAACACCATATATTTT. Encoded protein: CASSLGRVNTIYF.

This chain joins TRBV29-1 and TRBJ1-4; no definite D call. Trimming pared 3 bases from V and 6 bases from J, leaving 8 bases between. The length of the CDR3 is 12 residues. From germline, CDR1 is SQVTM and CDR2 ANQGSEA. The CDR3 protein is CSVEGLYEKLFF. CDR3 coding DNA: TGCAGCGTTGAGGGCCTATATGAAAAACTGTTTTTT.

The gene calls are TRBV21-1 and TRBJ1-2; TRBD1, the D gene given by the table, was not confirmed from the DNA. TRBV21-1 is assigned pseudogene status. The CDR3 is 14 amino acids. The CDR3 loop reads CASSPRYFNYGYTF. The CDR3 nucleotides read TGTGCCAGCAGCCCCAGATATTTCAACTATGGCTACACCTTC.

The genes are TRBV6-9 and TRBJ2-5, with unresolved D. Germline V lookup: CDR1 MNHGY, CDR2 SVAAGI. The CDR3 has 18 residues. V lost 2 bases, J lost 0 bases, and 19 bases lay in between. CDR3 DNA sequence: TGTGCCAGCAGTTATAAATTCCGGGTTTTGTTGTACCAAGAGACCCAGTACTTC. Protein product: CASSYKFRVLLYQETQYF.

The gene calls are TRBV4-3 and TRBJ2-3; D possibly corresponds to TRBD2 (5 bases). The CDR3 spans 14 residues. The germline gives CDR1 LGHNA, CDR2 YSLEER. V was pared by 4 bases and J by 2 bases, with 10 bases between. Here the CDR3 DNA reads TGCGCCAGCAGCCCGAGGGCCTACACAGATACGCAGTATTTT. This encodes CASSPRAYTDTQYF.

This chain joins TRBV5-1 and TRBJ2-7; D uncertain. Per germline, CDR1 SGHRS and CDR2 YFSETQ. V was clipped by 4 bases and J by 3 bases, with 14 bases between them. The CDR3 totals 14 residues. The CDR3 here is CASSPWIGVYEQYF. The CDR3 coding sequence is TGCGCCAGCAGCCCCTGGATCGGAGTCTACGAGCAGTACTTC.

The J gene is TRBJ1-5, the V gene TRBV18, with D unclear. Germline V gene data show CDR1 as KGHSH and CDR2 as LQKENI. The germline V and J ends were trimmed by 5 bases and 0 bases, with 14 bases remaining between them. The CDR3 totals 16 residues. The CDR3 region is CASSGDGPYSNQPQHF. DNA of the CDR3: TGTGCCAGCTCAGGAGACGGCCCTTATAGCAATCAGCCCCAGCATTTT.

The CDR3 DNA reads TGTGCCAGCAGTCCTTGGACAGGGGAAGGCAATCAGCCCCAGCATTTT. Protein: CASSPWTGEGNQPQHF. This rearrangement joins TRBV27 to TRBJ1-5, with 9 bases that match TRBD1. The junction had 7 bases not matched to a gene; V was cut back by 5 bases and J by 2 bases. Germline CDR1 and CDR2: MNHEY and SMNVEV (reference sequence). This CDR3 contains 16 residues.

The chain joins TRBV19 to TRBJ1-5, with 8 bases matching TRBD1. After removal of 4 bases from V and 7 bases from J, the junction contained 6 bases not matched to a gene. The CDR3 sequence is 14 residues long. The germline CDR1 and CDR2 sequences are LNHDA and SQIVND (reference sequence). CDR3 coding DNA: TGTGCCAGTAGTACGGACAGGGTTCCGCAGCCCCAGCATTTT. Its protein is CASSTDRVPQPQHF. The whole variable domain, filled in from reference TRBV19 and TRBJ1-5, reads DGGITQSPKYLFRKEGQNVTLSCEQNLNHDAMYWYRQDPGQGLRLIYYSQIVNDFQKGDIAEGYSVSREKKESFPLTVTSAQKNPTAFYLCASSTDRVPQPQHFGDGTRLSIL.

The chain links TRBV19 to TRBJ1-6, with TRBD1 identical over 10 bases. The CDR3 length is 14 residues. Germline trimming cut 7 bases from V and 9 bases from J; bases unmatched to any gene: 6. The germline V gene has CDR1 LNHDA and CDR2 SQIVND (reference sequence). CDR3 sequence reads: CASTPTGGISPLHF. For the CDR3, the DNA is TGTGCCAGTACCCCGACAGGGGGCATTTCACCCCTCCACTTT.

The chain is built from TRBV4-1 and TRBJ1-6; 8 nucleotides line up with TRBD1. V shed 2 bases and J 6 bases; nucleotides not matched to a gene: 3. Per the germline V gene, CDR1 is MGHRA and CDR2 is YSYEKL. This CDR3 has 15 residues. For the CDR3, the DNA is TGCGCCAGCAGCCAACAGGGGGCGCTTAATTCACCCCTCCACTTT. It specifies CASSQQGALNSPLHF.

The gene calls are TRBV6-4 and TRBJ2-7; a possible D gene is TRBD1 (5 bases). The CDR3 extends over 13 amino acids. Germline CDR1 and CDR2: MRHNA and SNTAGT. V was cut by 6 bases and J by 1 base, with 10 bases left in between. The CDR3 DNA reads TGTGCCAGCAGCCAGGGTTTTTCCTACGAGCAGTACTTC. As protein: CASSQGFSYEQYF.

This clone was seen once. This chain connects TRBV5-1 to TRBJ2-3; D is perhaps TRBD1 (6 bases). With 0 bases removed from V and 0 bases from J, the gap between germline ends came to 8 bases. In germline, CDR1 is SGHRS, CDR2 YFSETQ. The CDR3 is 15 amino acids. The CDR3 DNA reads as TGCGCCAGCAGCTTGGAAACAGGGAGCACAGATACGCAGTATTTT. As protein: CASSLETGSTDTQYF.

The chain links TRBV4-3 to TRBJ2-3, with 10 bases matching TRBD2. The germline V gene has CDR1 LGHNA and CDR2 YSLEER. CDR3 size: 17 residues. The junction had 6 bases not matched to a gene; V was cut back by 1 base and J by 2 bases. In DNA, the CDR3 is TGCGCCAGCAGCCAAGGGCTGCTAGCGGGGGCCACAGATACGCAGTATTTT. Residues: CASSQGLLAGATDTQYF.

The chain combines TRBV6-1 with TRBJ1-2; TRBD1 aligns across 7 bases. Germline V lookup: CDR1 MNHNS, CDR2 SASEGT. The CDR3 is 12 amino acids. Trimming at V came to 10 bases and at J to 3 bases, leaving 5 bases not matched to a gene. DNA for the CDR3: TGTGCCACAAGGGACAGCTACTATGGCTACACCTTC. As protein: CATRDSYYGYTF.

CDR3 in DNA: TGTGCCACCAATAACCCTTCGGGGACTGAAGCTTTCTTT. The encoded protein is CATNNPSGTEAFF. V and J are TRBV6-1 and TRBJ1-1, with no clear D. The CDR3 sequence is 13 residues long. Trimming removed 10 bases from V and 5 bases from J, with 17 bases in between. Germline V lookup: CDR1 MNHNS, CDR2 SASEGT.

The chain couples TRBV28 to TRBJ1-2, with D perhaps matching TRBD1 (5 bases). CDR1 and CDR2 from the germline V gene are MDHEN and SYDVKM. The CDR3 has 13 amino acids. V lost 3 bases and J lost 6, with 11 bases in between. As DNA, the CDR3 is TGTGCCAGCAGTTTGACTGGGGCCAATGGCTACACCTTC. Protein: CASSLTGANGYTF.

The chain combines TRBV7-6 with TRBJ2-2, with D hard to call. This CDR3 comprises 12 residues. CDR1 and CDR2 from the germline V gene are SGHVS and FNYEAQ. Trimming cost V 3 bases and J 7 bases, with 6 bases left between them. Written as DNA, the CDR3 is TGTGCCAGCAGCTTGCTAGGCGGGGAGCTGTTTTTT. It translates to CASSLLGGELFF.

The chain combines TRBV6-5 with TRBJ2-5; TRBD2 aligns across 7 bases. This CDR3 comprises 15 residues. V shed 0 bases and J 3 bases; nucleotides not matched to a gene: 4. Germline V gene sequence: CDR1 MNHEY, CDR2 SVGAGI. CDR3 coding DNA: TGTGCCAGCAGTTACTCCGGGACTATGGAAGAGACCCAGTACTTC. Translated, it gives CASSYSGTMEETQYF.

This chain links TRBV5-6 with TRBJ1-6; D may be TRBD1 (6 bases). Germline loops: CDR1 SGHDT, CDR2 YYEEEE. V lost 3 bases and J lost 2, with 15 bases in between. This CDR3 contains 17 residues. CDR3 DNA sequence: TGTGCCAGCAGCTCCCCGACAGGACTTACCTATAATTCACCCCTCCACTTT. Translated, it gives CASSSPTGLTYNSPLHF. The variable domain in full, with the rest retrieved from reference TRBV5-6 and TRBJ1-6, is DAGVTQSPTHLIKTRGQQVTLRCSPKSGHDTVSWYQQALGQGPQFIFQYYEEEERQRGNFPDRFSGHQFPNYSSELNVNALLLGDSALYLCASSSPTGLTYNSPLHFGNGTRLTVT.

J is TRBJ1-3 and V is TRBV6-5; D gene unclear. This CDR3 is 16 amino acids long. V lost 0 bases to trimming and J lost 1 base, with 10 bases between them. Germline values: CDR1 MNHEY, CDR2 SVGAGI. The CDR3 DNA reads as TGTGCCAGCAGTTACTCGTTCGCGGATTCTGGAAACACCATATATTTT. Amino acid sequence: CASSYSFADSGNTIYF.

The rearrangement links TRBV6-1 to TRBJ2-1; 7 positions agree with TRBD2. This CDR3 region has 16 residues. The germline gives CDR1 MNHNS, CDR2 SASEGT. Trimming at V came to 4 bases and at J to 3 bases, leaving 9 bases not matched to a gene. The CDR3 sequence: CASSALGGTIYNEQFF. In nucleotides, the CDR3 is TGTGCCAGCAGTGCCCTTGGAGGGACTATCTACAATGAGCAGTTCTTC.

The genes are TRBV18 and TRBJ1-5; D remains ambiguous. The CDR3 runs 17 residues. Per the germline V gene, CDR1 is KGHSH and CDR2 is LQKENI. V dropped 6 bases and J dropped 2 bases, with 20 bases sitting between them. CDR3 coding DNA: TGTGCCAGCTCGACTGACACGGCGCGGGAGGGCAATCAGCCCCAGCATTTT. Translating gives CASSTDTAREGNQPQHF.

This chain connects TRBV5-4 to TRBJ1-1, with 7 bases matching TRBD1. The germline CDR1 and CDR2 sequences are SGHNT and YYREEE (reference sequence). V lost 4 bases, J lost 1 base, and 4 bases stayed unmatched. The length of the CDR3 is 14 residues. The DNA of the CDR3 is TGTGCCAGCAGCGTGGACAGGAGGAACACTGAAGCTTTCTTT. The encoded protein is CASSVDRRNTEAFF.

The J gene is TRBJ1-4, the V gene TRBV5-1; 8 bases agree with TRBD1. This CDR3 is built from 16 residues. Trimming took 4 bases from V and 2 from J; bases not matched to a gene: 7. Germline lookup yields CDR1 SGHRS and CDR2 YFSETQ. This chain's CDR3 is CASSKLQGVTNEKLFF. The CDR3 DNA reads TGCGCCAGCAGCAAATTACAGGGGGTGACTAATGAAAAACTGTTTTTT.

CDR3: CATAVAFHEQFF. CDR3 coding DNA: TGTGCCACGGCGGTGGCTTTCCATGAGCAGTTCTTC. This rearrangement joins TRBV15 to TRBJ2-1; D is ambiguous. V gave up 9 bases and J gave up 8 bases, with 14 bases separating them. Per germline, CDR1 LNHNV and CDR2 YYDKDF (reference sequence). The CDR3 is 12 residues long.

The rearrangement joins TRBV19 to TRBJ2-2; 10 positions agree with TRBD2. With V trimmed by 3 bases and J by 6 bases, 7 bases remained unmatched. This CDR3 is built from 16 residues. The V gene's germline CDR1 is LNHDA and CDR2 SQIVND (reference sequence). In DNA form, the CDR3 reads TGTGCCAGTAGTATGCGTACAGCGGGGGGGGCCGGGGAGCTGTTTTTT. Amino acid sequence: CASSMRTAGGAGELFF.

The chain couples TRBV5-6 to TRBJ2-5, with a possible D match to TRBD2 (5 bases). Trimming shortened V by 3 bases and J by 5 bases, and 14 bases separated the two germline ends. Germline CDR1 reads SGHDT; CDR2 reads YYEEEE. This CDR3 is 14 amino acids long. CDR3 DNA: TGTGCCAGCAGCTCCGGACTTTTGACGGAGACCCAGTACTTC. Translated, it gives CASSSGLLTETQYF.